This T cell receptor beta chain was observed in a study of T cell responses to AZD1222 COVID-19 vaccine. Overall study results and limits: It was only a handful of AZD1222 recipients who were seropositive at baseline.

This CDR3 has 17 amino acids. Trimming removed 6 bases from V and 1 base from J; junction bases left unmatched: 12. The V gene's germline CDR1 is LNHDA and CDR2 SQIVND (reference sequence). Comment on this clone: Its target is unknown.

Method: immunoSEQ multiplex PCR; TCRdb's copy keeps in-frame clones and lacks some. This table holds some 150,000 clones, about 92% found once. V gene TRBV19 combines with J gene TRBJ2-7, with TRBD1 matching over 10 bases. Specimen: peripheral blood, collected on day 0 of AZD1222 vaccination. The TCR comes from an adult in good health. The DNA for the CDR3 is TGTGCCAGTAGGGACCCAGGCGGGACAGGGGTTTCCTACGAGCAGTACTTC. This encodes CASRDPGGTGVSYEQYF.